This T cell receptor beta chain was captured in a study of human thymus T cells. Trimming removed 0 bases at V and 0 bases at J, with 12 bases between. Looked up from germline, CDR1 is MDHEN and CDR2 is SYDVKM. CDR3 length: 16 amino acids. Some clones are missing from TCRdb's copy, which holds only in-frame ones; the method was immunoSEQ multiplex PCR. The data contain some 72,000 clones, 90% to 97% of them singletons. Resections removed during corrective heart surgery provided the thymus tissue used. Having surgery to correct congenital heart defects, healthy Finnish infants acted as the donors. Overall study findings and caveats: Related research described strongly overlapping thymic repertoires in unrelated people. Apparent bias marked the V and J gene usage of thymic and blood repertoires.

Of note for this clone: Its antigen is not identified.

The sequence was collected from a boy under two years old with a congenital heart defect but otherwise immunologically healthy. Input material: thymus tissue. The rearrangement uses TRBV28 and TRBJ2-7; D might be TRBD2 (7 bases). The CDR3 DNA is TGTGCCAGCAGTTTATGCAGGGGAGGGAGCTCCTACGAGCAGTACTTC. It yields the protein CASSLCRGGSSYEQYF.